One sample yielded the 20 T cell receptor beta chains listed below, sequenced in a study of OX40 agonist ivuxolimab in advanced cancers. The data were produced by immunoSEQ multiplex PCR, yet TCRdb's version contains in-frame clones alone and is incomplete. The sample has around 70,000 clones, roughly 88% seen once. Specimen: CD4+ or CD8+ T cells sorted from blood, collected in a trial of the OX40 agonist ivuxolimab. The receptors come from an adult with an advanced solid tumor such as melanoma, head and neck, liver or kidney cancer.

The gene calls are TRBV30 and TRBJ1-2, with 11 bases lining up with TRBD1. Trimming at V came to 1 base and at J to 4 bases, leaving 11 bases not matched to a gene. Germline V gene data show CDR1 as GTSNPN and CDR2 as SVGIG (reference sequence). This CDR3 comprises 17 residues. In DNA, the CDR3 is TGTGCCTGGAGTGGCGCTGGACAGGGGGCGCGGATCTATGGCTACACCTTC. It is translated as CAWSGAGQGARIYGYTF.

J is TRBJ1-4 and V is TRBV7-2; a weak D match, TRBD1 (6 bases). The V and J ends lost 0 bases and 11 bases respectively, with 13 bases between them. The CDR3 runs to 14 residues. Germline CDR1 reads SGHTA; CDR2 reads FQGNSA. Written as DNA, the CDR3 is TGTGCCAGCAGCTTAGCGGGGGGCTCGGGGAAACTGTTTTTT. This sequence encodes CASSLAGGSGKLFF.

V is TRBV30 and J is TRBJ2-5; TRBD2 matches 8 bases. The CDR3 runs to 14 residues. With 3 bases clipped from V and 2 bases from J, the junction kept 5 bases outside the gene matches. From germline, CDR1 is GTSNPN and CDR2 SVGIG (reference sequence). CDR3 bases: TGTGCCTGGAGCTTGGCGGGGGGTCAAGAGACCCAGTACTTC. It specifies CAWSLAGGQETQYF.

This clone was seen once. The chain couples TRBV11-2 to TRBJ2-5, with 9 bases fitting TRBD1. This CDR3 contains 11 residues. Germline CDR1 and CDR2: SGHAT and FQNNGV. CDR3 residues: CVTGGGETQYF. CDR3 sequence (DNA): TGTGTAACAGGGGGCGGGGAGACCCAGTACTTC.

This chain connects TRBV21-1 to TRBJ1-2. TRBV21-1 is deemed a pseudogene. This CDR3 has 9 amino acids. The CDR3, as DNA: TGTGCCACGGGGGGTGGCTACACCTTC. Amino acids: CATGGGYTF.

The chain carries TRBV14 and TRBJ1-6, with 7 nucleotides matching TRBD1. V shed 0 bases and J 5 bases; nucleotides not matched to a gene: 7. The CDR3 loop spans 17 amino acids. CDR1 and CDR2 (germline): SGHDN, FVKESK. Here the CDR3 reads CASSQDRVQGNNSPLHF. CDR3 sequence (DNA): TGTGCCAGCAGCCAAGACCGCGTACAGGGGAATAATTCACCCCTCCACTTT.

The rearrangement links TRBV4-1 to TRBJ2-5, with TRBD2 as a possible D gene (7 bases). In germline, CDR1 is MGHRA, CDR2 YSYEKL. Trimming stripped 8 bases from V and 3 bases from J, with 13 bases between. CDR3 length: 13 residues. In DNA, the CDR3 is TGCGCCAGCCGTGGGGAGGGGGAAGAGACCCAGTACTTC. Its translation: CASRGEGEETQYF.

V is TRBV9 and J is TRBJ2-3, with TRBD2 matching over 8 bases. The germline V gene encodes CDR1 SGDLS and CDR2 YYNGEE. With V trimmed by 6 bases and J by 6 bases, 9 bases remained unmatched. The CDR3 runs to 14 residues. CDR3 amino acids: CASTRGGVGDTQYF. CDR3 nucleotides: TGTGCCAGCACCCGGGGGGGAGTAGGCGATACGCAGTATTTT.

The chain is built from TRBV27 and TRBJ1-5, with D possibly matching TRBD1 (5 bases). Trimming removed 4 bases from V and 0 bases from J, with 10 bases in between. Germline V lookup: CDR1 MNHEY, CDR2 SMNVEV (reference sequence). The CDR3 has 15 amino acids. The CDR3 loop is CASSSVRDSNQPQHF. CDR3 DNA sequence: TGTGCCAGCAGTTCGGTCAGGGATAGCAATCAGCCCCAGCATTTT.

The chain is built from TRBV18 and TRBJ1-2; TRBD1 might be the D (5 bases). From germline, CDR1 is KGHSH and CDR2 LQKENI. The V end lost 0 bases, the J end lost 6 bases, and 11 bases lay between the germline ends. The CDR3 runs 14 residues. The chain's CDR3 is CASSPPGDGDGYTF. The CDR3 DNA follows: TGTGCCAGCTCACCACCGGGGGATGGTGATGGCTACACCTTC. Variable domain in full (rest from reference TRBV18 and TRBJ1-2): NAGVMQNPRHLVRRRGQEARLRCSPMKGHSHVYWYRQLPEEGLKFMVYLQKENIIDESGMPKERFSAEFPKEGPSILRIQQVVRGDSAAYFCASSPPGDGDGYTFGSGTRLTVV.

The chain joins TRBV11-3 to TRBJ1-2; no definite D call. Germline loops: CDR1 SGHNT, CDR2 YENEEA. The V gene lost 5 bases and the J gene lost 6 bases, with 16 bases spanning the gap. This CDR3 has 14 residues. The CDR3 DNA reads TGTGCCAGCAGCCCCCGGTGGGAGAATAATGGCTACACCTTC. This encodes CASSPRWENNGYTF.

This chain links TRBV19 with TRBJ2-4; possibly TRBD1 for D (6 bases). The CDR3 loop spans 17 amino acids. Between the trimmed V and J ends, which lost 2 bases and 0 bases, there was a span of 14 bases. Germline CDR1 reads LNHDA; CDR2 reads SQIVND (reference sequence). CDR3 coding DNA: TGTGCCAGTAGTATATCAGGGGTTGTTGGAGCCAAAAACATTCAGTACTTC. It encodes CASSISGVVGAKNIQYF.

J is TRBJ2-4 and V is TRBV5-1; D possibly matches TRBD1 or TRBD2 (5 bases each). Deletions cut 4 bases from V and 3 bases from J, with 17 bases between. The CDR3 length is 16 residues. Germline CDR1 reads SGHRS; CDR2 reads YFSETQ. The CDR3 DNA sequence: TGCGCCAGCAGCCTGAATGGGGGATTAGACAAAAACATTCAGTACTTC. It codes for CASSLNGGLDKNIQYF.

For the CDR3, the DNA is TGTGCCAGCTCACCTAGTGGGCGGCCCCAAGCTTTCTTT. It specifies CASSPSGRPQAFF. The chain couples TRBV18 to TRBJ1-1, with unresolved D. The CDR3 is 13 amino acids. In germline, CDR1 is KGHSH, CDR2 LQKENI. V lost 3 bases and J 9 bases, leaving 14 bases between the germline ends.

This sequence joins TRBV27 and TRBJ2-7; tentatively, D is TRBD1 or TRBD2 (5 bases each). Germline V gene data show CDR1 as MNHEY and CDR2 as SMNVEV (reference sequence). The CDR3 sequence is 14 residues long. Trimming cost V 5 bases and J 7 bases, with 18 bases left between them. The CDR3 nucleotides are TGTGCCAGCAGTCAATGGGACCCCCCAGGAGAGCAGTACTTC. Encoded protein: CASSQWDPPGEQYF.

The chain's CDR3 is CASSPQGGADEQYF. The DNA of the CDR3 is TGTGCCAGCTCACCACAAGGGGGGGCGGACGAGCAGTACTTC. The rearrangement joins TRBV18 to TRBJ2-7, with D possibly being TRBD2 (7 bases). The V end lost 1 base, the J end lost 5 bases, and 12 bases lay between the germline ends. This CDR3 is 14 amino acids long. In germline, CDR1 is KGHSH, CDR2 LQKENI.

This rearrangement joins TRBV27 to TRBJ1-1, with 7 bases matching TRBD1. The CDR3 has 14 residues. J was trimmed by 5 bases and V by 3 bases; bases with no gene match: 6. The V gene's germline CDR1 is MNHEY and CDR2 SMNVEV (reference sequence). For the CDR3, the DNA is TGTGCCAGCAGTTTGAGGGGGCGAGGGACTGAAGCTTTCTTT. This translates into CASSLRGRGTEAFF.

J is TRBJ1-5 and V is TRBV7-8; tentative D call: TRBD1 (5 bases). This CDR3 region has 15 residues. Germline V lookup: CDR1 SGHVS, CDR2 FQNEAQ. Trimming removed 2 bases from V and 1 base from J, with 9 bases in between. The CDR3 DNA reads TGTGCCAGCAGCTTAAACTGGGGCAGCAATCAGCCCCAGCATTTT. This encodes CASSLNWGSNQPQHF.

V usage is TRBV19 and J usage is TRBJ2-4; no firm D call. Trimming cost V 1 base and J 0 bases, with 13 bases left between them. The germline gives CDR1 LNHDA, CDR2 SQIVND (reference sequence). This CDR3 contains 17 residues. CDR3 loop: CASSIGVQSLAKNIQYF. In nucleotides, the CDR3 is TGTGCCAGTAGTATAGGGGTCCAGTCACTAGCCAAAAACATTCAGTACTTC.

The chain has TRBV18 and TRBJ2-5; no reliable D call. The germline V gene has CDR1 KGHSH and CDR2 LQKENI. V lost 2 bases to trimming and J lost 4 bases, with 5 bases between them. CDR3 size: 12 residues. The CDR3 DNA sequence: TGTGCCAGCTCACCATCACCAGAGACCCAGTACTTC. Translated: CASSPSPETQYF.